This entry lists 6 T cell receptor beta chains sequenced from one sample in a study of T cell responses to AZD1222 COVID-19 vaccine. Clones were sequenced by immunoSEQ multiplex PCR, and TCRdb holds only the in-frame ones, with some missing. This table has 150,000 or so clones, roughly 90% appearing once. The sample consisted of peripheral blood, taken on day 0 of AZD1222 vaccination. These receptors were collected from an adult in good health.

The chain has TRBV6-4 and TRBJ1-1; D unclear. Trimming removed 4 bases at V and 1 base at J, with 7 bases between. The germline V gene encodes CDR1 MRHNA and CDR2 SNTAGT. The CDR3 extends over 13 amino acids. The CDR3 reads CASSAEENTEAFF. The CDR3 DNA follows: TGTGCCAGCAGTGCCGAGGAGAACACTGAAGCTTTCTTT.

The gene calls are TRBV11-2 and TRBJ1-2; 7 nucleotides match TRBD1. Germline CDR1 SGHAT, CDR2 FQNNGV. Losses at the gene ends were 3 bases for V and 7 bases for J; bases not matched to a gene: 5. This CDR3 is 13 amino acids long. In nucleotides, the CDR3 is TGTGCCAGCAGCTTTGAAACAGGGGCTGGCTACACCTTC. Amino acid sequence: CASSFETGAGYTF. The variable domain in full, completed from reference TRBV11-2 and TRBJ1-2, reads EAGVAQSPRYKIIEKRQSVAFWCNPISGHATLYWYQQILGQGPKLLIQFQNNGVVDDSQLPKDRFSAERLKGVDSTLKIQPAKLEDSAVYLCASSFETGAGYTFGSGTRLTVV.

The chain combines TRBV3-1 (or the pseudogene TRBV3-2) with TRBJ1-5; D not certain. This CDR3 is built from 13 residues. Between the trimmed V and J ends, which lost 4 bases and 6 bases, there was a span of 10 bases. Germline V gene data show CDR1 as LGHDT and CDR2 as YNNKEL (reference sequence). The CDR3 loop reads CASSPEGSQPQHF. Written as DNA, the CDR3 is TGTGCCAGCAGCCCCGAAGGGAGTCAGCCCCAGCATTTT.

The chain employs TRBV7-9 and TRBJ2-7; no clear D. This CDR3 contains 12 residues. Germline V gene data show CDR1 as SEHNR and CDR2 as FQNEAQ (reference sequence). The V end was cut by 6 bases, the J end by 3 bases, with 9 bases between. The CDR3 sequence is CASSSVGYEQYF. The CDR3 nucleotides read TGTGCCAGCAGTTCCGTGGGCTACGAGCAGTACTTC.

J is TRBJ1-2 and V is TRBV3-1 (or the pseudogene TRBV3-2); tentative D call: TRBD1 (6 bases). The V and J ends lost 6 bases and 8 bases respectively, with 16 bases between them. Germline CDR1 reads LGHDT; CDR2 reads YNNKEL (reference sequence). The CDR3 contains 13 residues. This CDR3 reads CASSHRDGLGYTF. The CDR3 DNA reads as TGTGCCAGCAGTCACAGGGATGGGTTAGGCTACACCTTC.

The genes are TRBV3-1 (or the pseudogene TRBV3-2) and TRBJ1-2; no clear D gene. Germline CDR1 is LGHDT and CDR2 is YNNKEL (reference sequence). CDR3 size: 16 residues. Trimming took off 2 bases at V and 4 bases at J, with 17 bases between the two ends. The CDR3 bases are TGTGCCAGCAGCCAATTCTTCGGTGCAGAGGGCTATGGCTACACCTTC. As protein: CASSQFFGAEGYGYTF.